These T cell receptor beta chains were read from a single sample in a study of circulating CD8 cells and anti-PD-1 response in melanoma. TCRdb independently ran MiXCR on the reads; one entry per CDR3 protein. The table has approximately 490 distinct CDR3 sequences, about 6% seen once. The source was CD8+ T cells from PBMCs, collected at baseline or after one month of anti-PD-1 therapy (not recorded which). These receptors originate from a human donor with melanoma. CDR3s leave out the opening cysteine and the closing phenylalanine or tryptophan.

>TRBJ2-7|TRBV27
ASSLIGAHEQY
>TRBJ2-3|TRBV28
ASSPTRGTDTQY
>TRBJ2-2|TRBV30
AWSESGAGELF
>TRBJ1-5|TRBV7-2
ASSLLPNSNQPQH
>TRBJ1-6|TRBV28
ASSLRGTGKGNSPLH
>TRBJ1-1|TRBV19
ASSIHRTGEVNTEAF
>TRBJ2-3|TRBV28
ASSFLQGTDTQY
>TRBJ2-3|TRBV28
ASSLRLATDTQY
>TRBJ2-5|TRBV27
ASMGWGPQETQY
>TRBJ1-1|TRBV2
ASRFRDRGTEAF
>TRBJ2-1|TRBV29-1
SARDGFYNEQF
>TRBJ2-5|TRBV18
ASSPPTGRETQY
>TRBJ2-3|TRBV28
ASNRLDTQY
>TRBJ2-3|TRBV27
ASSDRRGNADTQY
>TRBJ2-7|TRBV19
ASIVYRDEQY
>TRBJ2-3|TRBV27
ASSLKAGVGTQY
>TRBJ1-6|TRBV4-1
ASSQKSPGQGNSPLH
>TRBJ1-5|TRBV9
ASSGAVGTNQPQH
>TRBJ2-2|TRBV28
ASSPGQAGELF
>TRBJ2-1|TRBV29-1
SVERGWNNEQF
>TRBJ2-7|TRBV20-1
SARGRTHSSYEQY
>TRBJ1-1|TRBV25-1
ASRDRGTEAF
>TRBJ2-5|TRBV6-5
ASSAKRLAGGGKTQY
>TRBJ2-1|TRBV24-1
ATSDLTSGGANEQF
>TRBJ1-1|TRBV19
ASSIIGTEAF
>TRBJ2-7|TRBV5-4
ASSHSDRIPYEQY
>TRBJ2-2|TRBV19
ASSIGTGEGTGELF
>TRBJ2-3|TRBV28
ASRGGFTDTQY
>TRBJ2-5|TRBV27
ASSPEGGGSQETQY
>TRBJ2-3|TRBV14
ASSGNRATDTQY
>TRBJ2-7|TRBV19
ASSPSASYEQY
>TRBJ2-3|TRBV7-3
ASSLLAGVTDTQY